The 26 T cell receptor beta chains listed next were all sequenced from one sample in a study of blood T cell repertoires in COVID-19. Clones were sequenced by immunoSEQ multiplex PCR, and TCRdb holds only the in-frame ones, with some missing. The sample contains about 130,000 clones, around 85% of which appear only once. The sample comprised peripheral blood. The receptor set was obtained from a human donor in a cohort sampled during active COVID-19.

V is TRBV11-2 and J is TRBJ2-1; D is perhaps TRBD1 (5 bases). CDR3 length: 16 residues. Per the germline V gene, CDR1 is SGHAT and CDR2 is FQNNGV. V was trimmed by 2 bases and J by 5 bases, leaving 16 bases between them. The CDR3 loop is CASSLSQGYRNNEQFF. CDR3 bases: TGTGCCAGCAGCTTAAGCCAGGGATATCGGAACAATGAGCAGTTCTTC.

The rearrangement links TRBV7-9 to TRBJ2-2; D not certain. Germline V gene data show CDR1 as SEHNR and CDR2 as FQNEAQ (reference sequence). The germline V and J ends were trimmed by 0 bases and 2 bases, with 4 bases remaining between them. The CDR3 is 14 amino acids. The CDR3 bases are TGTGCCAGCAGCTTAGCGGCCAACACCGGGGAGCTGTTTTTT. Amino acids: CASSLAANTGELFF.

The chain couples TRBV6-1 to TRBJ2-1; D call uncertain. There are 11 residues in the CDR3. The germline V and J ends were trimmed by 2 bases and 9 bases, with 5 bases remaining between them. CDR1 is MNHNS, CDR2 SASEGT, per germline. This chain's CDR3 is CASSEPLEQFF. The CDR3 bases are TGTGCCAGCAGTGAACCTCTTGAGCAGTTCTTC.

The V gene is TRBV7-2, the J gene TRBJ2-3; D unresolved. The CDR3 extends over 17 amino acids. The V end was cut by 3 bases, the J end by 2 bases, with 18 bases between. Germline V gene sequence: CDR1 SGHTA, CDR2 FQGNSA. The CDR3 loop is CASSFPPGIILTDTQYF. CDR3 DNA: TGTGCCAGCAGCTTCCCCCCTGGCATAATTCTCACAGATACGCAGTATTTT.

V usage is TRBV7-6 and J usage is TRBJ1-4; 8 positions agree with TRBD1. Looked up from germline, CDR1 is SGHVS and CDR2 is FNYEAQ. V shed 5 bases, J shed 7 bases, and the junction held 9 bases outside the gene matches. This CDR3 is 15 amino acids long. DNA of the CDR3: TGTGCCAGCAGCGTCGAGGACAGGGTCGGTGAAAAACTGTTTTTT. This codes for CASSVEDRVGEKLFF.

V usage is TRBV11-3 and J usage is TRBJ1-4, with D maybe TRBD1 (6 bases). Germline V gives CDR1 SGHNT, CDR2 YENEEA. CDR3 size: 13 residues. Trimming took 8 bases from V and 8 from J, leaving 15 bases between them. The CDR3 region is CASLADSPEKLFF. In nucleotides, the CDR3 is TGTGCCAGCCTGGCGGACAGTCCGGAAAAACTGTTTTTT.

In its sample, this clone was seen once. The chain links TRBV5-1 to TRBJ2-1; D possibly corresponds to TRBD2 (6 bases). The CDR3 runs to 12 residues. Germline values: CDR1 SGHRS, CDR2 YFSETQ. V dropped 4 bases and J dropped 10 bases, with 12 bases sitting between them. In nucleotides, the CDR3 is TGCGCCAGCAGCCCGGGGGTGGGCGAGCAGTTCTTC. Translating it yields CASSPGVGEQFF.

This clone has only one observation. CDR3 sequence (DNA): TGTGCCAGCAGTCGGACAGGGACCGACTGGTCCACGCAGTATTTT. Translation gives CASSRTGTDWSTQYF. This chain uses TRBV6-5 with TRBJ2-3, with 8 nucleotides matching TRBD1. The trim removed 5 bases at V and 9 bases at J, leaving 13 bases unmatched. The V gene's germline CDR1 is MNHEY and CDR2 SVGAGI. The CDR3 has 15 amino acids.

V usage is TRBV6-5 and J usage is TRBJ2-5, with D tentatively TRBD1 (5 bases). The V and J ends lost 6 bases and 1 base respectively, with 9 bases between them. Looked up from germline, CDR1 is MNHEY and CDR2 is SVGAGI. The CDR3 totals 13 residues. The CDR3 protein is CASSRDSQETQYF. DNA of the CDR3: TGTGCCAGCAGCCGCGACAGCCAAGAGACCCAGTACTTC.

J is TRBJ1-5 and V is TRBV2; a weak D match, TRBD1 (6 bases). This CDR3 is 14 amino acids long. V gave up 8 bases and J gave up 0 bases, with 11 bases separating them. Germline CDR1 and CDR2: SNHLY and FYNNEI. CDR3 region: CASQPDSSNQPQHF. In DNA, the CDR3 is TGTGCCAGCCAGCCGGACAGTAGCAATCAGCCCCAGCATTTT.

The chain carries TRBV5-1 and TRBJ1-6, with 10 bases matching TRBD1. From germline, CDR1 is SGHRS and CDR2 YFSETQ. J lost 10 bases, V lost 4 bases, and 11 bases had no gene match. The CDR3 loop spans 16 amino acids. The CDR3 DNA reads as TGCGCCAGCAGCCCCTTTCCGGGACAGGGGTACTCACCCCTCCACTTT. It translates to CASSPFPGQGYSPLHF. Filled out from reference TRBV5-1 and TRBJ1-6, the complete variable domain reads KAGVTQTPRYLIKTRGQQVTLSCSPISGHRSVSWYQQTPGQGLQFLFEYFSETQRNKGNFPGRFSGRQFSNSRSEMNVSTLELGDSALYLCASSPFPGQGYSPLHFGNGTRLTVT.

Concerning this clone itself: The junction departs from the called germline gene at one end, perhaps through a read error. This CDR3 reads CATGREQGAVYGYTF. CDR3 DNA sequence: TGTGCCACCGGCAGAGAACAGGGGGCCGTCTATGGCTACACCTTC. The chain carries TRBV15 and TRBJ1-2; 9 bases fit TRBD1. This CDR3 is built from 15 residues. Germline V lookup: CDR1 LNHNV, CDR2 YYDKDF (reference sequence).

The rearrangement joins TRBV7-2 to TRBJ2-1; D unresolved. Germline values: CDR1 SGHTA, CDR2 FQGNSA. This CDR3 is built from 14 residues. Deletions cut 3 bases from V and 1 base from J, with 7 bases between. The chain's CDR3 is CASSFSKSYNEQFF. Here the CDR3 DNA reads TGTGCCAGCAGCTTTTCAAAATCCTACAATGAGCAGTTCTTC.

The rearrangement uses TRBV28 and TRBJ1-4, with 8 bases that match TRBD1. Germline CDR1 reads MDHEN; CDR2 reads SYDVKM. This CDR3 has 14 residues. V lost 8 bases to trimming and J lost 6 bases; unmatched junction nucleotides: 8. The CDR3 nucleotides read TGTGCCAGCGCGACAGGGGCATTGGATGAAAAACTGTTTTTT. Residues: CASATGALDEKLFF.

The chain joins TRBV3-1 (or the pseudogene TRBV3-2) to TRBJ1-5; the D gene is possibly TRBD1 (6 bases). The CDR3 extends over 16 amino acids. The V and J ends lost 1 base and 4 bases respectively, with 14 bases between them. Germline assignment: CDR1 LGHDT and CDR2 YNNKEL (reference sequence). This CDR3 is CASSQAGTQSNQPQHF. CDR3 sequence (DNA): TGTGCCAGCAGCCAAGCCGGGACACAGTCGAATCAGCCCCAGCATTTT.

V is TRBV24-1 and J is TRBJ2-5, with no clear D. Per germline, CDR1 KGHDR and CDR2 SFDVKD. V was shortened by 4 bases and J by 5 bases, with 4 bases between the two germline ends. The CDR3 runs to 11 residues. The CDR3 DNA follows: TGTGCCACCAGTGACCGGGAGACCCAGTACTTC. Protein product: CATSDRETQYF.

The chain has TRBV6-2 or TRBV6-3 and TRBJ2-1; TRBD2 is a possible D gene (5 bases). Germline V gene lookup returns CDR1 MNHEY and CDR2 SVGEGT. The V end was cut by 6 bases, the J end by 4 bases, with 16 bases between. CDR3 length: 15 residues. The CDR3 bases are TGTGCCAGCAGCCAAACCTCCCCGGGGTACAATGAGCAGTTCTTC. It yields the protein CASSQTSPGYNEQFF.

The chain has TRBV5-1 and TRBJ1-6, with D perhaps TRBD1 (6 bases). CDR3 size: 17 residues. Trimming took 5 bases from V and 6 from J, leaving 21 bases between them. Germline loops: CDR1 SGHRS, CDR2 YFSETQ. In DNA form, the CDR3 reads TGCGCCAGCAGACCCGGCACAGGGTTTAGTAGTAATTCACCCCTCCACTTT. It specifies CASRPGTGFSSNSPLHF.

This rearrangement joins TRBV19 to TRBJ1-1; no clear D gene. The CDR3 has 14 amino acids. The germline CDR1 and CDR2 sequences are LNHDA and SQIVND (reference sequence). Trimming took off 4 bases at V and 1 base at J, with 10 bases between the two ends. CDR3 in amino acids: CASSNVNRNTEAFF. CDR3 coding DNA: TGTGCCAGTAGTAACGTCAACAGGAACACTGAAGCTTTCTTT.

In nucleotides, the CDR3 is TGTGCCAGCAGTTACCAGGGGCAGTCTGGCTACACCTTC. Translated: CASSYQGQSGYTF. J is TRBJ1-2 and V is TRBV12-3 or TRBV12-4, with D possibly TRBD1 on 6 matching bases. CDR3 length: 13 residues. V lost 4 bases, J lost 7 bases, and 13 bases lay in between.

The chain uses TRBV27 and TRBJ2-3; 8 nucleotides match TRBD2. V gave up 6 bases and J gave up 4 bases; unmatched junction bases: 9. The germline V gene has CDR1 MNHEY and CDR2 SMNVEV (reference sequence). This CDR3 is built from 15 residues. In nucleotides, the CDR3 is TGTGCCAGCAGAGTCGGGAGGGCCTACGCAGATACGCAGTATTTT. It yields the protein CASRVGRAYADTQYF.

This chain connects TRBV20-1 to TRBJ1-1; TRBD1 aligns across 7 bases. CDR3 length: 12 amino acids. J lost 3 bases, V lost 4 bases, and 2 bases had no gene match. The V gene's germline CDR1 is DFQATT and CDR2 SNEGSKA (reference sequence). CDR3 in amino acids: CSATDRDTEAFF. The CDR3 DNA sequence: TGCAGTGCTACTGACAGGGACACTGAAGCTTTCTTT.

In DNA form, the CDR3 reads TGTGCCAGCAGCCCCGATATAAGGGGACAGGGTACCTCTGGAAACACCATATATTTT. Translating it yields CASSPDIRGQGTSGNTIYF. V is TRBV9 and J is TRBJ1-3; TRBD1 agrees at 9 bases. CDR3 length: 19 amino acids. Germline-derived CDR1 and CDR2 are SGDLS and YYNGEE. V lost 4 bases to trimming and J lost 0 bases; unmatched junction nucleotides: 14.

The V gene is TRBV9, the J gene TRBJ1-2, with D hard to call. The CDR3 extends over 14 amino acids. Germline CDR1 is SGDLS and CDR2 is YYNGEE. The V end was cut by 0 bases, the J end by 4 bases, with 10 bases between. The chain's CDR3 is CASSVGPRIYGYTF. The CDR3 DNA reads TGTGCCAGCAGCGTAGGACCGCGGATCTATGGCTACACCTTC.

This chain joins TRBV5-1 and TRBJ1-5, with 10 bases matching TRBD1. The CDR3 covers 15 residues. Germline V gene data show CDR1 as SGHRS and CDR2 as YFSETQ. Losses at the gene ends were 4 bases for V and 5 bases for J; bases not matched to a gene: 6. The CDR3 DNA follows: TGCGCCAGCAGCGTGGCAGGGACAGGGGATCAGCCCCAGCATTTT. The encoded protein is CASSVAGTGDQPQHF.

The gene calls are TRBV4-1 and TRBJ2-7, with D hard to call. V lost 4 bases and J lost 2, with 12 bases in between. CDR3 size: 14 residues. In germline, CDR1 is MGHRA, CDR2 YSYEKL. The CDR3, as DNA: TGCGCCAGCAGCCCCCCCGACAAGACCTACGAGCAGTACGTC. This codes for CASSPPDKTYEQYV.